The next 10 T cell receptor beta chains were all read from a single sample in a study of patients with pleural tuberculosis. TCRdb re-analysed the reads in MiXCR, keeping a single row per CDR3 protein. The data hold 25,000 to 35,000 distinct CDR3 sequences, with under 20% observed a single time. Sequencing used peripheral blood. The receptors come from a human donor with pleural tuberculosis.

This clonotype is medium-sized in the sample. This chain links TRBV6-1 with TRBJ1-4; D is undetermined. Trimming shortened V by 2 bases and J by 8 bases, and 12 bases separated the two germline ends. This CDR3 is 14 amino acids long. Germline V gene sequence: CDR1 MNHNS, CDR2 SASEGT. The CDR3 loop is CASSELARTEKLFF. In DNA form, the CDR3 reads TGTGCCAGCAGTGAATTAGCCAGGACGGAAAAACTGTTTTTT.

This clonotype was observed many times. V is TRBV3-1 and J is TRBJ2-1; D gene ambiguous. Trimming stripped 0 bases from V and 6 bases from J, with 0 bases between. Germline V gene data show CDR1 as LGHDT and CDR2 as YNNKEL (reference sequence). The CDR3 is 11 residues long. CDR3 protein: CASSQDNEQFF. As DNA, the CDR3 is TGTGCCAGCAGCCAAGACAATGAGCAGTTCTTC.

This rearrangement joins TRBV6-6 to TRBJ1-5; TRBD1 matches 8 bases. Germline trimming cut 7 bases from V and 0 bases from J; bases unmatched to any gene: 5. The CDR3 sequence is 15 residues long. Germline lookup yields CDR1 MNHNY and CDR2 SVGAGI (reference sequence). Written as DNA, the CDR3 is TGTGCCAGCACATGGACAGGGTATAGCAATCAGCCCCAGCATTTT. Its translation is CASTWTGYSNQPQHF.

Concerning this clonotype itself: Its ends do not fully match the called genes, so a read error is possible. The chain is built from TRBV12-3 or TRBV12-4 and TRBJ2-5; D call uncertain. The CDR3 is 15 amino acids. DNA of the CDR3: TGTGCCAGCAGCTCGACCACAACTATCCAAGAGACCCGGTACTTC. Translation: CASSSTTTIQETRYF.

CDR3 residues: CASSSTGWGLNQPQHF. The CDR3 nucleotides read TGTGCCAGCAGCTCCACCGGATGGGGGCTAAATCAGCCCCAGCATTTT. The chain is built from TRBV28 and TRBJ1-5; possibly TRBD1 for D (6 bases). Trimming shortened V by 6 bases and J by 4 bases, and 19 bases separated the two germline ends. CDR3 length: 16 amino acids. Per germline, CDR1 MDHEN and CDR2 SYDVKM.

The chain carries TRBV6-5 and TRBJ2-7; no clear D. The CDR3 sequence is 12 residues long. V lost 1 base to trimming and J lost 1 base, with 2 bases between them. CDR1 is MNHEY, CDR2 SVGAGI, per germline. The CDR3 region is CASSYYSYEQYF. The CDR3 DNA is TGTGCCAGCAGTTACTATTCCTACGAGCAGTACTTC.

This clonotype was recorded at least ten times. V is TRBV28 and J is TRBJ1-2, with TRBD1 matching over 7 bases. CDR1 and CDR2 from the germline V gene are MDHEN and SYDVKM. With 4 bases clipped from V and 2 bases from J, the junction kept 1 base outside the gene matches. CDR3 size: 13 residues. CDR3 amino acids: CASSWGQNYGYTF. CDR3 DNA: TGTGCCAGCAGTTGGGGACAGAACTATGGCTACACCTTC.

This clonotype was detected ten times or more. The DNA for the CDR3 is TGCGCCAGCAGCTTGGACACAGGGAACTATGGCTACACCTTC. Its protein is CASSLDTGNYGYTF. The rearrangement uses TRBV5-1 and TRBJ1-2, with D perhaps TRBD1 (6 bases). The CDR3 covers 14 residues. V gave up 0 bases and J gave up 2 bases, with 8 bases separating them. The germline CDR1 and CDR2 sequences are SGHRS and YFSETQ.

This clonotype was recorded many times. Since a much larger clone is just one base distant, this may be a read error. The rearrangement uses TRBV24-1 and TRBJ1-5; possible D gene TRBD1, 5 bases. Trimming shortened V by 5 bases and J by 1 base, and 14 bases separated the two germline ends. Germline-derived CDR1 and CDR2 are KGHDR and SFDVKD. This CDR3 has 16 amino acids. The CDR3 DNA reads TGTGCCACCAGTGGTTCTTCCAGGGCCAGCAATCAGCCCCAGCATTTT. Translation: CATSGSSRASNQPQHF.

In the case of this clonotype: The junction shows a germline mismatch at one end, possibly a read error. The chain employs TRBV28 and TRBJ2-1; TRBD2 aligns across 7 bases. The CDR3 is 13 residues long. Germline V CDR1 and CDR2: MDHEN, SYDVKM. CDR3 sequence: CTSLAENCNEQFF. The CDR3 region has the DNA TGTACCAGTCTAGCGGAGAACTGCAATGAGCAGTTCTTC.